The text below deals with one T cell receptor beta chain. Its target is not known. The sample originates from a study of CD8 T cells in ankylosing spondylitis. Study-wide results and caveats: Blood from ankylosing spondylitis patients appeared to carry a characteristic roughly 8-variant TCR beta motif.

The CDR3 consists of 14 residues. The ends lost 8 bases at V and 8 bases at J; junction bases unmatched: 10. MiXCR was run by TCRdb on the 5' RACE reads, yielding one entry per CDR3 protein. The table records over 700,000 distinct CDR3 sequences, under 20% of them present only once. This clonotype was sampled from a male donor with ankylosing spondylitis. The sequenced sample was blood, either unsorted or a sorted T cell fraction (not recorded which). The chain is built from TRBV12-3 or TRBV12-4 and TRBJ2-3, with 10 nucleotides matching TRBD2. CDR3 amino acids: CASGERGGPSTQYF. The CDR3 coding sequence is TGTGCCAGCGGGGAGCGGGGGGGTCCCAGTACGCAGTATTTT.